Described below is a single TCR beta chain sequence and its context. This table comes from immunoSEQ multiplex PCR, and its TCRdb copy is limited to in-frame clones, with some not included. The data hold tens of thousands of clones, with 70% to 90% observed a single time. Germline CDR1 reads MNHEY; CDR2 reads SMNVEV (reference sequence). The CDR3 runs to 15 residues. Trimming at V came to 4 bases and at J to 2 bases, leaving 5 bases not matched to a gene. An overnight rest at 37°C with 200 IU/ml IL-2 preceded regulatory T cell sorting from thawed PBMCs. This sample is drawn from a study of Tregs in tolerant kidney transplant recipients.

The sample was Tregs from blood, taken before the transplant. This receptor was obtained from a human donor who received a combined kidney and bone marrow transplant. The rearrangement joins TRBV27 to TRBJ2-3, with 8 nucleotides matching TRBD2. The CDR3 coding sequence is TGTGCCAGCAGTTCCCGGACTAGCCACACAGATACGCAGTATTTT. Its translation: CASSSRTSHTDTQYF.